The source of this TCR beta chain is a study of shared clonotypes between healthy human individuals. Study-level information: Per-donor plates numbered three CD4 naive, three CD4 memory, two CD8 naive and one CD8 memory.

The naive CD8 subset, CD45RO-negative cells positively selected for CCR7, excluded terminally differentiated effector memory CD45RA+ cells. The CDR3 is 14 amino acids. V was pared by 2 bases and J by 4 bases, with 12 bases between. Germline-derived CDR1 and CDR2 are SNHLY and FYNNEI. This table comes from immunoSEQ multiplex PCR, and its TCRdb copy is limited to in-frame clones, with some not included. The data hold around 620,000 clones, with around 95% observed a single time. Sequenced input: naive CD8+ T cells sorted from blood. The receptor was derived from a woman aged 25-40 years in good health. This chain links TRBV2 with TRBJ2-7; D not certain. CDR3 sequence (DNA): TGTGCCAGCAGTGAACAGACATTCGGATACGAGCAGTACTTC. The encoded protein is CASSEQTFGYEQYF.